The sequence of this TCR beta chain was determined in a study of preoperative IRX-2 immunotherapy in early breast cancer. This clone was found a few times. No DNA is shown, since the ends of the CDR3 on it are uncertain; the CDR3 is the one TCRdb lists. The CDR3 sequence runs 14 residues, both termini included. Germline assignment: CDR1 SGHDN and CDR2 FVKESK. The sample's treatment: preoperative locoregional IRX-2 cytokine immunotherapy. Samples came from a phase Ib trial of preoperative locoregional IRX-2 cytokine immunotherapy. Some clones are missing from TCRdb's copy, which holds only in-frame ones; the method was immunoSEQ multiplex PCR. The sample holds 90,000 to 100,000 clones, roughly 89% seen once.

The sequence was obtained from a human donor with breast cancer. The chain recombines TRBV14 with TRBJ1-2. The specimen comprised tumor tissue, sampled after IRX-2 immunotherapy. The CDR3 loop is CASSQDWELSGYTF.